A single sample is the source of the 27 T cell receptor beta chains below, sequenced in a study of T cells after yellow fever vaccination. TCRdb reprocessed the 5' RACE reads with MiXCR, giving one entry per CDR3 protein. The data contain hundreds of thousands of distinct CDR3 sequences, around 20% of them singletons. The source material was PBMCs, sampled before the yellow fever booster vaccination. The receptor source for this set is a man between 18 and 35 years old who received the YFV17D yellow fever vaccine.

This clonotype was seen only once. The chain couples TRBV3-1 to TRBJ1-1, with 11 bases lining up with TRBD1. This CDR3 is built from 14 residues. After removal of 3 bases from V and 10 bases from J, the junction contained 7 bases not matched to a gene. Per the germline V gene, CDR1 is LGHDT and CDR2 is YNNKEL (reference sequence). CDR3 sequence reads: CASSQGGQGGRAFF. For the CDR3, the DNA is TGTGCCAGCAGCCAGGGGGGACAGGGGGGGAGAGCTTTCTTT.

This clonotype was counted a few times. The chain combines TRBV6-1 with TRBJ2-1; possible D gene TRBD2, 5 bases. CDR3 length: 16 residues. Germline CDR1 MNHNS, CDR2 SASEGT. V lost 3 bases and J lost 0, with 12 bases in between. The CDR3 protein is CASSEIIGSSYNEQFF. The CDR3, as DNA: TGTGCCAGCAGTGAGATCATAGGGAGCTCCTACAATGAGCAGTTCTTC.

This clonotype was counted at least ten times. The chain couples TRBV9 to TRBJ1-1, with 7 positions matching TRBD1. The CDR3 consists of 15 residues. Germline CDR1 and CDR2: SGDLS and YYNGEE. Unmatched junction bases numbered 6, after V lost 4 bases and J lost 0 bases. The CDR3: CASSSRDRLNTEAFF. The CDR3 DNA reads TGTGCCAGCAGCTCACGGGACAGACTGAACACTGAAGCTTTCTTT.

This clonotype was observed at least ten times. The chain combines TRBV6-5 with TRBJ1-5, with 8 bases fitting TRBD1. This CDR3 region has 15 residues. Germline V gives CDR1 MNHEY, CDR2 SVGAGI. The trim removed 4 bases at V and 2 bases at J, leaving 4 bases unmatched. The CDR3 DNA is TGTGCCAGCAGTTTTGGACAGGGTGGCAATCAGCCCCAGCATTTT. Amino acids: CASSFGQGGNQPQHF.

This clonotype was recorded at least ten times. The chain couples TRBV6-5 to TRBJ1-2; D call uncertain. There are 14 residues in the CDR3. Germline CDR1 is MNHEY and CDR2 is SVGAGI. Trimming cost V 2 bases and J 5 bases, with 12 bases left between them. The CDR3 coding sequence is TGTGCCAGCAGTTACGCGGGGAGTCGGTATGGCTACACCTTC. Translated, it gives CASSYAGSRYGYTF.

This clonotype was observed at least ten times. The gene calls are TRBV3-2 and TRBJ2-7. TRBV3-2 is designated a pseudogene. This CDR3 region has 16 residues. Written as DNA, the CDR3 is TGTGCCAGCAGCCAAGATTTACCGCCTGCTACCTACGAGCAGTACGTC. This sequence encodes CASSQDLPPATYEQYV.

This CDR3 reads CASSNRGQAVGYTF. The CDR3 nucleotides read TGTGCCAGCAGCAACAGAGGACAGGCCGTAGGCTACACCTTC. The chain has TRBV7-8 and TRBJ1-2; TRBD1 agrees at 7 bases. The CDR3 spans 14 residues. V lost 5 bases and J lost 8; bases outside the gene matches: 11. Germline V gives CDR1 SGHVS, CDR2 FQNEAQ.

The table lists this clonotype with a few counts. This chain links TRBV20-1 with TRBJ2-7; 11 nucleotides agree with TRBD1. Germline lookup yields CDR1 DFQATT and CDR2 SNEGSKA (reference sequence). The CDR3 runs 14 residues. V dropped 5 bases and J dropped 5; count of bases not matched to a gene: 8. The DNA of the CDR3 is TGCAGTGCTGGACAGGGGGCGCAGTCCCACGAGCAGTACTTC. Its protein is CSAGQGAQSHEQYF.

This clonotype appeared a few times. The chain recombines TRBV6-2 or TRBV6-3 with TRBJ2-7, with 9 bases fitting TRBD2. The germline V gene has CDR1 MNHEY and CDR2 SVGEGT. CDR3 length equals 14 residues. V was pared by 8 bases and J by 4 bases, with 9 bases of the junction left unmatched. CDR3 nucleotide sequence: TGTGCCAGCCGCCTTAGCGGGGGAGCTTACGAGCAGTACGTC. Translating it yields CASRLSGGAYEQYV.

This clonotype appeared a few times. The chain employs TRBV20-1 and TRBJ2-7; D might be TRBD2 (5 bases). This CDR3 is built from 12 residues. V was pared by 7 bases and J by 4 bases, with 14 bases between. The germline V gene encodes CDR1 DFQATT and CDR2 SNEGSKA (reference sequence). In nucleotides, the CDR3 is TGCAGTGGTGGATTTCTAGCTTACGAGCAGTACGTC. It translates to CSGGFLAYEQYV.

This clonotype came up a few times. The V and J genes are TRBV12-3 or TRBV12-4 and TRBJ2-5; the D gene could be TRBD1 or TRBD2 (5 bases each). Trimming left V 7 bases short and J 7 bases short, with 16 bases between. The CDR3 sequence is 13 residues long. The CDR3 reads CASTRGVNPTQYF. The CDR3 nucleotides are TGTGCCAGCACCCGAGGGGTTAATCCGACCCAGTACTTC.

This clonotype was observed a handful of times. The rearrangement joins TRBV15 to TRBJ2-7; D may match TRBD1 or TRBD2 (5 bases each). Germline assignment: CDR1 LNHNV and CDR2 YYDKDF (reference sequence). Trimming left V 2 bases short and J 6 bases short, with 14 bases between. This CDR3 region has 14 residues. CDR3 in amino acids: CATSRLSEQGEQYV. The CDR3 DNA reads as TGTGCCACCAGCAGACTTAGCGAGCAGGGCGAGCAGTACGTC.

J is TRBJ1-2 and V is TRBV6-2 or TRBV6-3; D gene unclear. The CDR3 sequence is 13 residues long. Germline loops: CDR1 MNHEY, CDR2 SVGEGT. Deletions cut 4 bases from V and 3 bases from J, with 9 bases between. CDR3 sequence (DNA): TGTGCCAGCAGTTCCGCGGTCTACTATGGCTACACCTTC. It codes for CASSSAVYYGYTF.

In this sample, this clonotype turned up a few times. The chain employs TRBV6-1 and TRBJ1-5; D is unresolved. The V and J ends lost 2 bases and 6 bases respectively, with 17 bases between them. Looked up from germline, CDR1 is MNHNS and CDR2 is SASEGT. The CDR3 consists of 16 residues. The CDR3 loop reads CASSESGPRWGQPQHF. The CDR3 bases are TGTGCCAGCAGTGAATCTGGACCTCGGTGGGGTCAGCCCCAGCATTTT.

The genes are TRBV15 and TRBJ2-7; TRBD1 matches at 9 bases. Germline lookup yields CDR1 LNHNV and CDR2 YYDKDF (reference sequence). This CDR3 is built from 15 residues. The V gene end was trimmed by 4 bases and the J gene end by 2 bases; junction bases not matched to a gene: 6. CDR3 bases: TGTGCCACCAGCACCGGGGACAGGGTCCCCTACGAGCAGTACTTC. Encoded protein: CATSTGDRVPYEQYF.

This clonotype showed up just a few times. The CDR3 DNA reads TGTGCCAGCATCGAGGACAGACCGAACACCGGGGAGCTGTTTTTT. Its protein is CASIEDRPNTGELFF. This chain connects TRBV6-2 or TRBV6-3 to TRBJ2-2; a possible D gene is TRBD1 (6 bases). Germline V lookup: CDR1 MNHEY, CDR2 SVGEGT. CDR3 length: 15 amino acids. Trimming took 7 bases from V and 0 from J, leaving 12 bases between them.

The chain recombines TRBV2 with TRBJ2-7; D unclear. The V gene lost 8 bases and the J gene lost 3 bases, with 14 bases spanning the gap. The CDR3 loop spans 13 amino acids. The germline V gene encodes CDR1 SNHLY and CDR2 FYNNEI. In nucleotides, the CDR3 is TGTGCCAGCTGCCGCCTGGGGTACTACGAGCAGTACGTC. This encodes CASCRLGYYEQYV.

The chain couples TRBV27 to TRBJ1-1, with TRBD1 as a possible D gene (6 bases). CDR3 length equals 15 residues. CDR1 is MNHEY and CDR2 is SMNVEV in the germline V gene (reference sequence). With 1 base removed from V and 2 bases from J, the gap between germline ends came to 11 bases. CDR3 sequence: CASSLYLGANTEAFF. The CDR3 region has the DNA TGTGCCAGCAGTTTATATTTGGGGGCAAACACTGAAGCTTTCTTT.

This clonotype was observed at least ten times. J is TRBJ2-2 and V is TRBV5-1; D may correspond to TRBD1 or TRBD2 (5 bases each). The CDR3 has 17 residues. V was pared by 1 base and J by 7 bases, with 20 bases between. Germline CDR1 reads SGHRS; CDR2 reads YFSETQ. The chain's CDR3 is CASSLPSGHVAGGELFF. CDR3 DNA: TGCGCCAGCAGCTTGCCGTCGGGGCATGTAGCCGGCGGGGAGCTGTTTTTT.

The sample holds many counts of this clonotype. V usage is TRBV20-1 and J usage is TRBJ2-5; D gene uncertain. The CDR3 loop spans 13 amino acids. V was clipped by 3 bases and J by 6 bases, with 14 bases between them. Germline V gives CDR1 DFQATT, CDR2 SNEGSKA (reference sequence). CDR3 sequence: CSASRSALKTQYF. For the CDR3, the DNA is TGCAGTGCTAGTAGGAGCGCCTTAAAGACCCAGTACTTC.

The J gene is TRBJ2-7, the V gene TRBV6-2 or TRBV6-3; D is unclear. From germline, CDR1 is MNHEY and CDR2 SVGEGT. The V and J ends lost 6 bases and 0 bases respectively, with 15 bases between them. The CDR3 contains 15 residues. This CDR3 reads CASRPTALSSYEQYV. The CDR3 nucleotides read TGTGCCAGCAGGCCGACTGCGTTATCCTCCTACGAGCAGTACGTC.

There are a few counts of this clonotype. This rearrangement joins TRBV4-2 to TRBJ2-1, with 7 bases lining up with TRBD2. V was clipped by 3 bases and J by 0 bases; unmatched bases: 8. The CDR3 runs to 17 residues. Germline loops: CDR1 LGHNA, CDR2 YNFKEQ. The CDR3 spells CASSQESGESSYNEQFF. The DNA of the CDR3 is TGTGCCAGCAGCCAGGAGAGCGGGGAGAGCTCCTACAATGAGCAGTTCTTC.

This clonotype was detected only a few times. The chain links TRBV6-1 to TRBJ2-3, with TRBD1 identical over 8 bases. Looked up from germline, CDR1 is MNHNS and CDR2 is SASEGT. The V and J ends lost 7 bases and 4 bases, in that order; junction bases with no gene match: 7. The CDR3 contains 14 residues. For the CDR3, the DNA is TGTGCCAGCATCCCCCAGGGGGCCGCAGATACGCAGTATTTT. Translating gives CASIPQGAADTQYF.

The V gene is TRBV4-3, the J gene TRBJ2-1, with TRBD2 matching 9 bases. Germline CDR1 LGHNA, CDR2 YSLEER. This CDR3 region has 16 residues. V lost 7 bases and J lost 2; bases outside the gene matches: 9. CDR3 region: CASMPVAGGTYNEQFF. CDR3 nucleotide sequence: TGCGCCAGCATGCCGGTTGCGGGGGGGACCTACAATGAGCAGTTCTTC.

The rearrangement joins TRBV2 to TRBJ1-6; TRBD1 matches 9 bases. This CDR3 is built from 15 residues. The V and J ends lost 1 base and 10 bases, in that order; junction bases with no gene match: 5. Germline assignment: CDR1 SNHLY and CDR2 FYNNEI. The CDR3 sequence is CASSEGTGEGSPLHF. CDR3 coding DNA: TGTGCCAGCAGTGAAGGGACAGGGGAGGGCTCACCCCTCCACTTT. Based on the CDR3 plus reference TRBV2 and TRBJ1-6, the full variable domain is EPEVTQTPSHQVTQMGQEVILRCVPISNHLYFYWYRQILGQKVEFLVSFYNNEISEKSEIFDDQFSVERPDGSNFTLKIRSTKLEDSAMYFCASSEGTGEGSPLHFGNGTRLTVT.

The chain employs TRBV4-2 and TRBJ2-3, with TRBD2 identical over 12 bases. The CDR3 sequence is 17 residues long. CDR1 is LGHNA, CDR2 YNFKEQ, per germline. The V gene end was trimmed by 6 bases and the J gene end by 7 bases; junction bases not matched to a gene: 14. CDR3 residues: CASRHDASSGGAYTQYF. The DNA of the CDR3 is TGTGCCAGCAGACACGATGCTTCTAGCGGGGGGGCGTATACGCAGTATTTT.

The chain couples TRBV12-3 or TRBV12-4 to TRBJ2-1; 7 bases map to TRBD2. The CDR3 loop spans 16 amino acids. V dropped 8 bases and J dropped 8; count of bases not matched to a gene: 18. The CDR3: CASRRGGLAERDEQFF. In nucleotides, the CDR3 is TGTGCCAGCCGACGGGGCGGCCTAGCGGAGAGGGATGAGCAGTTCTTC.